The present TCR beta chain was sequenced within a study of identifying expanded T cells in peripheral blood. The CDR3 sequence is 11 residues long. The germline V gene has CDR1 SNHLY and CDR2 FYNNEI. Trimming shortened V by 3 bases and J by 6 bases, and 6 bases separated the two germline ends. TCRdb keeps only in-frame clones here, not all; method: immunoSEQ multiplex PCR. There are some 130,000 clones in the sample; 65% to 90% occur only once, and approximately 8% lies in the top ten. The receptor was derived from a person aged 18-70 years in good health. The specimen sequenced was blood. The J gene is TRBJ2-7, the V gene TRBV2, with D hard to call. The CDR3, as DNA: TGTGCCAGCAGTGAGTCGGCCGAGCAGTACTTC. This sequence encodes CASSESAEQYF.